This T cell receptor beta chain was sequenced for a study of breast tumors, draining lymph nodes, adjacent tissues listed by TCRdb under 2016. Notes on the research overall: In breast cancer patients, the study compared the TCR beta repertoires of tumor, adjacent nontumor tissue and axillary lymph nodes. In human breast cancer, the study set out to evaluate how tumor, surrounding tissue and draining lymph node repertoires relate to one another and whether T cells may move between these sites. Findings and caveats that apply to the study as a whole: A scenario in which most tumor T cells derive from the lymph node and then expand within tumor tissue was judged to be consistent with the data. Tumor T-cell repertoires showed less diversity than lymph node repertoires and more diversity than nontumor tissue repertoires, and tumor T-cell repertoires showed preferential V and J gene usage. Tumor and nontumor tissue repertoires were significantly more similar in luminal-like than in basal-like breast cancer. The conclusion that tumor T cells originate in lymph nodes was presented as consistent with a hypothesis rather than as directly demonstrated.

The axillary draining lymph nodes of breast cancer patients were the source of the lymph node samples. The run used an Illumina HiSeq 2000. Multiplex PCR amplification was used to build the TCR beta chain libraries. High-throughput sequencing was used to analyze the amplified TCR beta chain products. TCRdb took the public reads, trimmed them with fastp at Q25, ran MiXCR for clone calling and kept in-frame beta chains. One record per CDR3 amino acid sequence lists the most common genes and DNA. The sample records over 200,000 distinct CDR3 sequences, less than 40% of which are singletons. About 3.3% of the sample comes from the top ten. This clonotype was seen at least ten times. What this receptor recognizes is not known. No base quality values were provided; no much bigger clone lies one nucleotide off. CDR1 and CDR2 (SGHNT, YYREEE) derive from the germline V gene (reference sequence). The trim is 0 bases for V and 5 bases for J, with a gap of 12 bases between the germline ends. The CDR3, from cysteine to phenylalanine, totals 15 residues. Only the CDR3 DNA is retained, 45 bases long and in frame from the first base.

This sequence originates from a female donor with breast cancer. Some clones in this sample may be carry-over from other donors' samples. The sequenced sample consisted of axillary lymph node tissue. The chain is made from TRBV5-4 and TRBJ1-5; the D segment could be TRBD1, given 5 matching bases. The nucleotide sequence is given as TGTGCCAGCAGCTTGGATCAGGGAAGAGATCAGCCCCAGCATTTT. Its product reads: CASSLDQGRDQPQHF. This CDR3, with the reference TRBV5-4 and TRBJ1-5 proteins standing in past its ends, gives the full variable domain ETGVTQSPTHLIKTRGQQVTLRCSSQSGHNTVSWYQQALGQGPQFIFQYYREEENGRGNFPPRFSGLQFPNYSSELNVNALELDDSALYLCASSLDQGRDQPQHFGDGTRLSIL.